Presented here are 10 T cell receptor beta chains from one specimen sequenced in a study of CD8 T cells in ankylosing spondylitis. TCRdb reprocessed the 5' RACE reads with MiXCR, giving one entry per CDR3 protein. This sample has 100,000 to 150,000 distinct CDR3 sequences, with over 6% found just once. Sequenced sample: blood, either unsorted or a sorted T cell fraction (not recorded which). The source of these receptors is a male donor with ankylosing spondylitis or in good health (not recorded which).

This clonotype was observed at least ten times. The genes are TRBV12-3 or TRBV12-4 and TRBJ2-3, with a possible D match to TRBD2 (6 bases). The length of the CDR3 is 15 residues. The V gene lost 2 bases and the J gene lost 0 bases, with 9 bases spanning the gap. The CDR3 coding sequence is TGTGCCAGCAGTTTAAGGAGGGCTAGCACAGATACGCAGTATTTT. Protein sequence: CASSLRRASTDTQYF.

This clonotype was recorded many times. The gene calls are TRBV11-2 and TRBJ2-6; D remains ambiguous. V was clipped by 3 bases and J by 0 bases, with 6 bases between them. This CDR3 spans 15 amino acids. From germline, CDR1 is SGHAT and CDR2 FQNNGV. CDR3 in amino acids: CASSFTNSGANVLTF. The CDR3 DNA sequence: TGTGCCAGCAGCTTTACGAACTCTGGGGCCAACGTCCTGACTTTC.

There are many counts of this clonotype. V gene TRBV5-1 combines with J gene TRBJ2-5; no firm D call. Germline V lookup: CDR1 SGHRS, CDR2 YFSETQ. The V gene lost 0 bases and the J gene lost 5 bases, with 8 bases spanning the gap. This CDR3 comprises 13 residues. The CDR3 DNA reads as TGCGCCAGCAGCTTGGGCCTCAGGGAGACCCAGTACTTC. Translation gives CASSLGLRETQYF.

This clonotype was counted at least ten times. The chain carries TRBV20-1 and TRBJ1-5; 7 bases are shared with TRBD1. The CDR3 covers 12 residues. Trimming cost V 6 bases and J 7 bases; bases outside gene matches: 6. Germline values: CDR1 DFQATT, CDR2 SNEGSKA (reference sequence). CDR3 nucleotide sequence: TGCAGTGCCGAAACAGGGGTCCAGCCCCAGCATTTT. Translating gives CSAETGVQPQHF.

This clonotype appeared many times. The chain carries TRBV7-2 and TRBJ2-5, with 7 bases lining up with TRBD2. Germline V CDR1 and CDR2: SGHTA, FQGNSA. The CDR3 is 14 residues long. Losses at the gene ends were 1 base for V and 5 bases for J; bases not matched to a gene: 4. The chain's CDR3 is CASSLVAGVETQYF. In DNA, the CDR3 is TGTGCCAGCAGCTTAGTGGCGGGAGTTGAGACCCAGTACTTC. Full variable domain (rest looked up from reference TRBV7-2 and TRBJ2-5): GAGVSQSPSNKVTEKGKDVELRCDPISGHTALYWYRQSLGQGLEFLIYFQGNSAPDKSGLPSDRFSAERTGGSVSTLTIQRTQQEDSAVYLCASSLVAGVETQYFGPGTRLLVL.

This clonotype was seen many times. CDR3 sequence reads: CASSQGSIWTSGADEQYF. The DNA for the CDR3 is TGCGCCAGCAGCCAAGGGAGTATCTGGACTAGCGGGGCCGACGAGCAGTACTTC. This sequence joins TRBV4-1 and TRBJ2-7; 12 bases align to TRBD2. The CDR3 spans 18 residues. The germline CDR1 and CDR2 sequences are MGHRA and YSYEKL. V lost 1 base and J lost 5; bases outside the gene matches: 12.

Ten or more counts support this clonotype. The chain uses TRBV20-1 and TRBJ2-5, with D unclear. The V gene's germline CDR1 is DFQATT and CDR2 SNEGSKA (reference sequence). V lost 1 base to trimming and J lost 7 bases, with 10 bases between them. The CDR3 spans 12 residues. The CDR3 is CSARVGPGTQYF. CDR3 DNA: TGCAGTGCTAGAGTAGGCCCTGGGACCCAGTACTTC.

This clonotype was seen ten or more times. The junction departs from germline at one end; a sequencing error may be responsible. The rearrangement joins TRBV12-3 or TRBV12-4 to TRBJ2-7, with 7 bases lining up with TRBD1. This CDR3 is built from 14 residues. This CDR3 is CASSSRQGSYEQYF. CDR3 in DNA: TGCGCCAGCAGCTCCCGACAGGGCTCCTACGAGCAGTACTTC.

This clonotype appeared a few times. An end of the junction does not agree with germline; a read error may underlie this. The chain combines TRBV6-1 with TRBJ1-1; D is possibly TRBD1 (5 bases). Germline V gene sequence: CDR1 MNHNS, CDR2 SASEGT. There are 15 residues in the CDR3. The CDR3 is CASSRTDSVNPEAFF. The CDR3 DNA is TGTGCCAGCAGTCGAACCGACAGCGTGAACCCTGAAGCTTTCTTT.

This clonotype was detected ten times or more. The J gene is TRBJ1-5, the V gene TRBV10-2, with D tentatively TRBD1 (5 bases). This CDR3 contains 16 residues. Trimming removed 3 bases at V and 0 bases at J, with 12 bases between. The germline CDR1 and CDR2 sequences are WSHSY and SAAADI. The CDR3 bases are TGCGCCAGCAGTGACAGACAGATATATAGCAATCAGCCCCAGCATTTT. As protein: CASSDRQIYSNQPQHF.